The entry below gives a single T cell receptor (beta chain) sequence along with its context. Its antigen is currently unknown. This sample was taken from a study of persistence of HIV-infected CD4 T cells. This CDR3 is 12 amino acids long. Germline V lookup: CDR1 SGHKS, CDR2 YYEKEE (reference sequence). Trimming removed 2 bases from V and 4 bases from J, with 6 bases in between. An overlapping HIV-1 Gag peptide pool stimulated these cells at 0.75 to 1 ug/peptide/mL. Sorted nonresponding memory CD4+ T cells were CD40L-negative, CD69-negative, CD45RO-high. Sequencing used immunoSEQ version 4 in survey mode. Clones were read by immunoSEQ multiplex PCR, and TCRdb kept only the in-frame ones, dropping some. The sample lists more than 30,000 clones; 82% were seen once.

The chain links TRBV5-5 to TRBJ1-2; D not certain. The sample consisted of cultured CD4+ T cells from PBMCs, taken from a patient who received antiretroviral therapy. This sequence originates from an adult with HIV. The donor label of this sample is uncertain. The CDR3 sequence: CASSFSGYGYTF. The DNA for the CDR3 is TGTGCCAGCAGCTTCTCAGGCTATGGCTACACCTTC.